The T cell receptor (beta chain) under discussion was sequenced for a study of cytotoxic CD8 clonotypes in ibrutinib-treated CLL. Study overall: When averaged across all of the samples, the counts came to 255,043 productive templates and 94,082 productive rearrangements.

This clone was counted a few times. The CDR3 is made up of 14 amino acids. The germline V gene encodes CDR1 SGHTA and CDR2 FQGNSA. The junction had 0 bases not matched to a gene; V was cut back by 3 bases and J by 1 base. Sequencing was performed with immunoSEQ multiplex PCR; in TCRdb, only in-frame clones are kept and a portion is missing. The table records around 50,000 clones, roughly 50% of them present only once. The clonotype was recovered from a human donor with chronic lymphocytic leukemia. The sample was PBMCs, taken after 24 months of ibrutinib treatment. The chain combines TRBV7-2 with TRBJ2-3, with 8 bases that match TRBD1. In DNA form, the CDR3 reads TGTGCCAGCAGCTTGGACAGGGGCACAGATACGCAGTATTTT. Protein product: CASSLDRGTDTQYF. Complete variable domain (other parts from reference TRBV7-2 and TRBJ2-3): GAGVSQSPSNKVTEKGKDVELRCDPISGHTALYWYRQSLGQGLEFLIYFQGNSAPDKSGLPSDRFSAERTGGSVSTLTIQRTQQEDSAVYLCASSLDRGTDTQYFGPGTRLTVL.